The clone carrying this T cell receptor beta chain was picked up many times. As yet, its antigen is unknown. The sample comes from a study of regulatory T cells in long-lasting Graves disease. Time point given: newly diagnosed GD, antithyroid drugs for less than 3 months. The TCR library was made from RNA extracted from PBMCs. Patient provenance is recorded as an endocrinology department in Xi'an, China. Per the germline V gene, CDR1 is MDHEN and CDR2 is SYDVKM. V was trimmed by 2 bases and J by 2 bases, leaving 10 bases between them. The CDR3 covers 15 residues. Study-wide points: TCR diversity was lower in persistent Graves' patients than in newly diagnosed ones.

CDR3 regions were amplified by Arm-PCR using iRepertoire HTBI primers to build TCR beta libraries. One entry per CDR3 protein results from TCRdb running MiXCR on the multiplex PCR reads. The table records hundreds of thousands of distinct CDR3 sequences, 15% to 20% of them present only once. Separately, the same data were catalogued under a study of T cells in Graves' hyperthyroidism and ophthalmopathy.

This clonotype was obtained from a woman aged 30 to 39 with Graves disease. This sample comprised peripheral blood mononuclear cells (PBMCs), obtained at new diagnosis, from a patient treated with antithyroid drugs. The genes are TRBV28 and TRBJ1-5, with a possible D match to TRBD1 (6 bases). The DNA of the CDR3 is TGTGCCAGCAGTTTAATAGGGGGAGGCAATCAGCCCCAGCATTTT. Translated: CASSLIGGGNQPQHF.